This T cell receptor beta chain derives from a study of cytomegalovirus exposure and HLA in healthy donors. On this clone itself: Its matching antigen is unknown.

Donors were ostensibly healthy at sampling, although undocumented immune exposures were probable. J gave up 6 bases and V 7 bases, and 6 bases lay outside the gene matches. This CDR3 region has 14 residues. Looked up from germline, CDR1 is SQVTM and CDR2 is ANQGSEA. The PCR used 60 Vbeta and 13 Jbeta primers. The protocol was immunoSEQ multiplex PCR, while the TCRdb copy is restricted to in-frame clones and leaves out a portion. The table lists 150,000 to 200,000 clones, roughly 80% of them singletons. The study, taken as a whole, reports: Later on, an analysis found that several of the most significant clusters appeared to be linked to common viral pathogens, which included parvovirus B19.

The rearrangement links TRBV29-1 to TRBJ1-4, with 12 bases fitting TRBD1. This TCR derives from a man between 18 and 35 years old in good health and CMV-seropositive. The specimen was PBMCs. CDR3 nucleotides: TGCAGCGGCCGGGACAGGGGGCCTTATGAAAAACTGTTTTTT. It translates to CSGRDRGPYEKLFF.